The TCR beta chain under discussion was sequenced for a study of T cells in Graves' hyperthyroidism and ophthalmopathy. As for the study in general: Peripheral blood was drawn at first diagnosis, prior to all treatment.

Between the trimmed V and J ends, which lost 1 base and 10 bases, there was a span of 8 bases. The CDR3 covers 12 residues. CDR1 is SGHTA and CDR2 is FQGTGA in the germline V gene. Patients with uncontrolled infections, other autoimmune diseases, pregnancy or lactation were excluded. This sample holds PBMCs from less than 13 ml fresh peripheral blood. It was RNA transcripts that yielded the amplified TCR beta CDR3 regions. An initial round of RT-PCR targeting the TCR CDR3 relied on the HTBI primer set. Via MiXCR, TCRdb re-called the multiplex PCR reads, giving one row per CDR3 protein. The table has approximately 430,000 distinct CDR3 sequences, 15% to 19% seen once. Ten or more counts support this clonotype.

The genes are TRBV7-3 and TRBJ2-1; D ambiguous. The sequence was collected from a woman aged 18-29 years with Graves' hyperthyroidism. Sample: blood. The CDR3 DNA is TGTGCCAGCAGCTTAAGGTCCCAAGAGCAGTTCTTC. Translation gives CASSLRSQEQFF.